This TCR beta chain appears in the sequencing data of a study of cytotoxic CD8 clonotypes in ibrutinib-treated CLL (dated by TCRdb to the early 2020s). Some background on the complete study: The cohort included roughly 15 treatment-naive and approximately eleven relapsed/refractory patients; 17 were IGHV unmutated. Cryopreserved peripheral blood mononuclear cells were obtained prior to treatment, at the time of response, and at either disease progression or sustained remission. Responses were partial in some 24 patients and complete in 2; after median around 72 months follow-up, about 15 stayed in remission and about twelve progressed. Response samples were taken after a median of around 13 months on treatment, ranging from roughly 6 to 36 months. Of the 70 to 90 people in the trial, about two dozen had longitudinal samples available. Samples averaged approximately 260,000 productive templates and more than 85,000 productive rearrangements.

General conclusions and limits of the study: An increase in clonality was observed at ibrutinib response, with clonality remaining stable during sustained remission and falling back toward baseline at progression. Public clonotypes were rare and either contracted or stayed stable during treatment, and the rise in clonality at ibrutinib response reflected the expansion of private clonotypes. At baseline, clonality was higher than in age-matched healthy donors and showed a strong correlation with circulating CD8+ T-cell counts. Sampling times were not matched between sustained-remission and progressing patients, and lymph node repertoires were not studied.

Only one count was recorded for this clone. There is no known antigen for this receptor. The input lacks base qualities; no much larger clone sits a single base away. About 2 micrograms of genomic DNA were extracted from cryopreserved PBMCs for TCR beta library preparation. Longitudinal blood samples from CLL patients on ibrutinib monotherapy underwent high-throughput TCR beta sequencing. The patients took part in an open-label, single-center phase 2 trial of ibrutinib monotherapy. As encoded in the germline V gene, CDR1 is MNHNS while CDR2 is SASEGT. From its cysteine to its phenylalanine, the CDR3 spans 15 amino acids. The sequence is cut down to CDR3 DNA, 45 bases in frame from base 1. V lost 6 bases and J lost 8 bases, and the count of bases not matched to a germline gene is 12. The goal of deep resolution MiSeq sequencing was a depth between 1 in 1 million and 1 in 200,000 T cells, and coverage averaged 10x per clonotype. The immunoSEQ hsTCRB Kit was used to generate the TCR beta libraries. The paper's data handling went like this. The data were analyzed with ImmunoSEQ Analyzer and ImmunoSEQ Data Assistant, and V, D and J gene assignments followed IMGT definitions. Clonality, which ranges from 0 to 1, was calculated by subtracting the normalized Shannon entropy of productive rearrangement frequencies from one. Public clonotype analysis was restricted to overrepresented clonotypes comprising at least 0.05% of each patient's repertoire. Approximately 12 age-matched healthy donor repertoires from immuneACCESS were used as controls for clonality. This immuneACCESS table, as held by TCRdb, lists in-frame sequences with V and J called but not all clones. Of the missing ones, under half trace to an unresolved V gene in checked studies; the others have no known cause. The DNA was the basis for D and trimming; V, J and clone size are from that table. The sample table records approximately 30,000 clones; approximately 57% of these occur just once. About 4.9% of the sample comes from the top ten.

The specimen was PBMCs, collected before ibrutinib treatment. The clonotype was recovered from a human donor with chronic lymphocytic leukemia. The sequence joins TRBV6-1 to TRBJ1-4; TRBD1 aligns with 7 central bases. The nucleotides read TGTGCCAGCAGACTAGACAGGGCCCAACGGGAAAAACTGTTTTTT. Its translation reads: CASRLDRAQREKLFF.